This T cell receptor beta chain was observed in a study of blood T cell repertoires in COVID-19. TCRdb's table, derived via immunoSEQ multiplex PCR, lists solely in-frame clones and lacks some. The repertoire consists of some 280,000 clones, with roughly 85% occurring once and the leading ten covering about 3%. Trimming removed 11 bases from V and 8 bases from J; junction bases left unmatched: 20. The CDR3 has 15 residues. CDR1 SEHNR and CDR2 FQNEAQ come from the germline V gene (reference sequence). The specimen sequenced was peripheral blood. The chain carries TRBV7-9 and TRBJ1-2; TRBD1 matches 7 bases. This receptor was obtained from a woman aged 25-40 years with active or convalescent COVID-19. The CDR3 loop reads CAGLERQGFSFGYTF. The CDR3 nucleotides are TGTGCCGGGTTAGAAAGACAGGGTTTTTCCTTCGGCTACACCTTC.